The source of this T cell receptor (beta chain) is a study of technical replicates of blood from a few donors. Method: immunoSEQ multiplex PCR; TCRdb's copy keeps in-frame clones and lacks some. The profile shows almost 90,000 clones, about 94% of them singletons. The CDR3 is made up of 13 amino acids. Trimming took off 6 bases at V and 1 base at J, with 6 bases between the two ends. The germline V gene has CDR1 SNHLY and CDR2 FYNNEI. The rearrangement joins TRBV2 to TRBJ2-2, with a possible D match to TRBD2 (6 bases). The source of this sequence is a human donor in good health. What was sequenced was T cells isolated from PBMCs. The CDR3 region is CASRRENTGELFF. CDR3 DNA: TGTGCCAGCAGGCGGGAGAACACCGGGGAGCTGTTTTTT.